This T cell receptor beta chain derives from a study of OX40 agonist ivuxolimab in advanced cancers. Background on the whole study: Ivuxolimab was a fully human IgG2 agonistic monoclonal antibody targeting the costimulatory receptor OX40 (CD134). Intravenous ivuxolimab was administered to patients every 2 weeks at six dose levels: 0.01, 0.1, 0.3, 1.5, 3 and 10 mg/kg. Of the roughly 50 dose-escalation patients, hepatocellular carcinoma was present in about 20, melanoma in roughly 15, renal cell carcinoma in 9 and head and neck cancer in 9. A male proportion of 70% to 90% and a mean age of approximately 60 years, ranging from 23 to 79, were recorded for the dose-escalation cohort. Patients were allowed to have had prior anti-PD-1, anti-PD-L1 or anti-CTLA-4 therapy, and around two fifths of the dose-escalation patients had been treated with checkpoint inhibitors. Partial responses occurred in three dose-escalation patients: two with cutaneous melanoma and one with hepatocellular carcinoma. The point of sequencing TCRbeta in the periphery was to test whether ivuxolimab changed TCR sequence diversity and drove clonal T-cell expansion. The paper covers the monotherapy dose-escalation part of the phase I ivuxolimab trial, which included N of about 56 patients.

Results and caveats for the whole study, not just this receptor: Low levels of normalized T-cell clonal expansion were also shown by some nonresponding patients. Antigen specificity was not determined for the clonally expanded peripheral T cells. At doses of 0.1 to 3.0 mg/kg, clonal expansion of both CD4+ and CD8+ T cells in blood was seen between baseline and week 6. After ivuxolimab, expanded clones were on average more numerous among CD8+ T cells than among CD4+ T cells. Partial responders in the 0.1-3.0 mg/kg groups had among the lowest normalized peripheral clonal expansion, especially among CD8+ T cells.

Looking up the germline V gene (reference sequence) yields CDR1 SEHNR and CDR2 FQNEAQ. Counted from cysteine to phenylalanine, this CDR3 has 14 amino acids. Of the read, only the CDR3 DNA is kept; its 42 bases are in frame from base 1. The germline V and J ends show losses of 1 base and 9 bases respectively, and no gene match explains 6 bases of the junction. Genomic DNA was isolated from the sorted cells so that the TCRbeta CDR3 region could be sequenced. The immunoSEQ Assay was used to sequence the TCRbeta CDR3 regions. TCRdb's version of the immuneACCESS table is confined to in-frame rearrangements and falls short of the full clone set. An unresolved V gene accounts for under half of the shortfall where checked; the remainder is of unknown origin. This sample gives some 73,000 clones in total; 70% to 90% of them show up just once. The ten biggest clones cover 8% of the sample. Concerning this clone: Its antigen is unknown. No per-base quality is available; no much larger clone lies one base away.

The trial excluded patients who had a history of autoimmune disease or were on systemic immunosuppression. Peripheral blood for TCR sequencing was collected from all dose cohorts at baseline, on cycle 4 day 1, and on cycle 7 day 1. The samples were drawn from a first-in-human, open-label, multicenter phase I dose-escalation trial of ivuxolimab. Adults with locally advanced or metastatic head and neck squamous cell, hepatocellular, melanoma or renal cell carcinoma were enrolled in the trial. Before TCR sequencing, CD4+ T cells and CD8+ T cells were sorted from peripheral blood as separate populations.

The rearrangement combines TRBV7-9 with TRBJ2-1, and TRBD2 matches 7 of the central bases. This specimen was CD4+ or CD8+ T cells sorted from blood, taken in a trial of the OX40 agonist ivuxolimab. The TCR originated in an adult with an advanced solid tumor such as melanoma, head and neck, liver or kidney cancer. For the CDR3, the sequence is CASSLGAGRGEQFF. The bases read TGTGCCAGCAGCTTAGGGGCGGGGAGGGGTGAGCAGTTCTTC.